This TCR beta chain derives from a study of a mutant IDH1 vaccine in newly diagnosed glioma. Study-wide context: Radiotherapy alone preceded vaccination by 4-6 weeks; alternatively, vaccination started with temozolomide cycles. Findings and caveats of the study: Vaccination elicited immune responses in 80% to 95% of patients.

Time point denoted: week 11, during vaccination. Doses of 300 ug of mutant IDH1 20-mer peptide were given with topical imiquimod. Trimming pared 5 bases from V and 8 bases from J, leaving 21 bases between. The CDR3 spans 16 residues. Germline CDR1 and CDR2: SGHNT and YENEEA. This clone was seen just once. The antigen remains unidentified. Generated by immunoSEQ multiplex PCR, the TCRdb table keeps only in-frame clones and is missing some. The sample has tens of thousands of clones; about four fifths are singletons. This material consisted of PBMCs, taken from a glioma patient whose treatment included an IDH1 peptide vaccine. The chain has TRBV11-3 and TRBJ1-4, with D unclear. This sequence originates from a man aged 50 or older with glioma. This chain's CDR3 is CASSPTHGEAIEKLFF. In DNA form, the CDR3 reads TGTGCCAGCAGCCCCACCCACGGGGAGGCCATCGAAAAACTGTTTTTT.